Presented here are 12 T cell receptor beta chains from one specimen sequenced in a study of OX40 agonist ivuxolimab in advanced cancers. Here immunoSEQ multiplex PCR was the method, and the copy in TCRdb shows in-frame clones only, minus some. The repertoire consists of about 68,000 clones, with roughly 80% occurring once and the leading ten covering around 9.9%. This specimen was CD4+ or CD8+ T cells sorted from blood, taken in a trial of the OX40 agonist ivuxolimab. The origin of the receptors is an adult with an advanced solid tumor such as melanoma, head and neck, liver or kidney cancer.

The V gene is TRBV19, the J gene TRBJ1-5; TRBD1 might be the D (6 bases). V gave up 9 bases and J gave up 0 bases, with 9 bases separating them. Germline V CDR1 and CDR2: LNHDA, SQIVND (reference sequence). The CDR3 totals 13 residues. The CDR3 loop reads CASRTDSNQPQHF. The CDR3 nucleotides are TGTGCCAGCCGGACAGATAGCAATCAGCCCCAGCATTTT.

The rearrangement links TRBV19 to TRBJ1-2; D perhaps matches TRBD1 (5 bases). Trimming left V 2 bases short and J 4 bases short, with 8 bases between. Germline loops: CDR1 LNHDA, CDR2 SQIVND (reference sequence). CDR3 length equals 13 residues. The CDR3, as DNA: TGTGCCAGTAGTATAAGCGACAGCTATGGCTACACCTTC. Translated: CASSISDSYGYTF. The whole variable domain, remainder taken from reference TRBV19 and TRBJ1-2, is DGGITQSPKYLFRKEGQNVTLSCEQNLNHDAMYWYRQDPGQGLRLIYYSQIVNDFQKGDIAEGYSVSREKKESFPLTVTSAQKNPTAFYLCASSISDSYGYTFGSGTRLTVV.

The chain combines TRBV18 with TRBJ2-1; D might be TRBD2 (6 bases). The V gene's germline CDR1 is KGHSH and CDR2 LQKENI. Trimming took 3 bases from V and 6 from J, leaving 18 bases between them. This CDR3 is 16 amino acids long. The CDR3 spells CASSPTNLALGNEQFF. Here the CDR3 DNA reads TGTGCCAGCTCACCCACCAATCTAGCGTTAGGCAATGAGCAGTTCTTC.

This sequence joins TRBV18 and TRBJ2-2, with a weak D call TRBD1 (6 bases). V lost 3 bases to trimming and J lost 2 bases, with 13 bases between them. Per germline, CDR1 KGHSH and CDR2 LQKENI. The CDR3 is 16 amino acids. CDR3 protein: CASSPMGALNTGELFF. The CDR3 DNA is TGTGCCAGCTCACCCATGGGGGCATTAAACACCGGGGAGCTGTTTTTT. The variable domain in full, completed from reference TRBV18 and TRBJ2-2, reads NAGVMQNPRHLVRRRGQEARLRCSPMKGHSHVYWYRQLPEEGLKFMVYLQKENIIDESGMPKERFSAEFPKEGPSILRIQQVVRGDSAAYFCASSPMGALNTGELFFGEGSRLTVL.

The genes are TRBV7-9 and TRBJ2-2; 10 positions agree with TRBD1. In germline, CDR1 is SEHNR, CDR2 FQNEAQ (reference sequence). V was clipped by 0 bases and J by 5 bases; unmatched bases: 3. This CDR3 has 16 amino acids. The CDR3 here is CASSLAGDRGTGELFF. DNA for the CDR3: TGTGCCAGCAGCTTAGCCGGGGACAGGGGAACCGGGGAGCTGTTTTTT.

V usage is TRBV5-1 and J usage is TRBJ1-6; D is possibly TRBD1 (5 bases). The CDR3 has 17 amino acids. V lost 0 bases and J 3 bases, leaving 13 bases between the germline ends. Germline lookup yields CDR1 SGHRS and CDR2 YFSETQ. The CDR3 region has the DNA TGCGCCAGCAGCTTGGCGCAGGGAGAGGACTATAATTCACCCCTCCACTTT. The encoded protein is CASSLAQGEDYNSPLHF.

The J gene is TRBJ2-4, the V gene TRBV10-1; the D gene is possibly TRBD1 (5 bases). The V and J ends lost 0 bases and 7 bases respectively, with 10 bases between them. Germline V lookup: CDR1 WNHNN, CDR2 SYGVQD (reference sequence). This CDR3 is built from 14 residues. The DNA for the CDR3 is TGCGCCAGCAGTGAGTCGAAGGCAGGGAACATTCAGTACTTC. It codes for CASSESKAGNIQYF.

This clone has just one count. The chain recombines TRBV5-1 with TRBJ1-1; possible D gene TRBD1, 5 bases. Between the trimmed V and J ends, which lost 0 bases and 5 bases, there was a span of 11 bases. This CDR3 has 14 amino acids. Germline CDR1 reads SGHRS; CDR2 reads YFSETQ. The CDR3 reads CASSLGVRGTEAFF. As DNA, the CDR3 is TGCGCCAGCAGCTTGGGGGTTCGGGGGACTGAAGCTTTCTTT.

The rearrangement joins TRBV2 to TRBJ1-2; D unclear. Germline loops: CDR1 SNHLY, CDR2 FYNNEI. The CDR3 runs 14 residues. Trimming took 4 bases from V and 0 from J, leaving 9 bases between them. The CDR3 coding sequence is TGTGCCAGCAGTGCAGGAGCTGCTAACTATGGCTACACCTTC. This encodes CASSAGAANYGYTF.

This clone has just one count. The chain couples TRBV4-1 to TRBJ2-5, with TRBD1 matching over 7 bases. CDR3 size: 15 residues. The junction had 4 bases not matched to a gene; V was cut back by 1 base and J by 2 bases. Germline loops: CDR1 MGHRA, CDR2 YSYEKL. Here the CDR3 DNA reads TGCGCCAGCAGCCAAGCGGGGACAGCTCAAGAGACCCAGTACTTC. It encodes CASSQAGTAQETQYF.

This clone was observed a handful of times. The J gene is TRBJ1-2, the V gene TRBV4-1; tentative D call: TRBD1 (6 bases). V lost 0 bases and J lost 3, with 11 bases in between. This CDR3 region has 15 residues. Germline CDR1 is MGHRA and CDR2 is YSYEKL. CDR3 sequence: CASSQDRDKHYGYTF. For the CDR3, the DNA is TGCGCCAGCAGCCAAGATAGGGACAAACACTATGGCTACACCTTC.

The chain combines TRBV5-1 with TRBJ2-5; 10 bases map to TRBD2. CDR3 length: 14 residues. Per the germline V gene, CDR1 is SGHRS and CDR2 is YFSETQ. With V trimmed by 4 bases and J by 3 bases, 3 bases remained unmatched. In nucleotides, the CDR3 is TGCGCCAGCAGCAGTGGACTAGCGGAAGAGACCCAGTACTTC. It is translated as CASSSGLAEETQYF.